The next 30 T cell receptor delta chains were all read from a single sample in a study of gamma-delta T cells after stem cell transplantation. TCRdb reran clone calling via CATT on the RT-PCR reads. Of some 14,000 delta-chain clones in the sample, over 8% were seen once. The material sequenced was gamma-delta T cells. The receptors shown here come from a human donor. It is not recorded whose cells these are; they may come from a transplant donor.

The chain combines TRDV2 with TRDJ1; TRDD2 might be the D (5 bases). The CDR3 extends over 20 amino acids. CDR1 is GEAIGNYY and CDR2 is EKD in the germline V gene. Between the trimmed V and J ends, which lost 1 base and 4 bases, there was a span of 30 bases. The CDR3 here is CACDTMHFLVDPTYHDKLIF. DNA for the CDR3: TGTGCCTGTGACACGATGCATTTCCTGGTGGACCCGACTTACCACGATAAACTCATCTTT.

On this clone: One junction end disagrees with the germline gene, perhaps due to a read error. CDR3 protein: CAYDTWDELGDKDKLIF. The DNA of the CDR3 is TGTGCCTATGACACTTGGGACGAACTGGGGGACAAGGATAAACTCATCTTT. The chain joins TRDV2 to TRDJ1; 9 bases are a match to TRDD3. The length of the CDR3 is 17 residues. Germline values: CDR1 GEAIGNYY, CDR2 EKD.

This clone turned up a few times. This is likely an artifact of a read error, given a far larger clone one base away. Other DNA sequences of this sample code for an identical CDR3. The chain employs TRDV3 and TRDJ1; 12 bases align to TRDD3. Trimming at V came to 1 base and at J to 1 base, leaving 28 bases not matched to a gene. CDR3 length: 23 amino acids. CDR1 and CDR2 from the germline V gene are TVYSNPD and GDNSRS (reference sequence). CDR3 bases: TGTGCCTTTAAACGATCCCTCCAACGCTACCCGTACTGGGGGATACACGGCACCGATAAACTCATCTTT. Its protein is CAFKRSLQRYPYWGIHGTDKLIF.

Note on this clone: A junction end diverges from the germline sequence, so it may reflect a read error. This sample also contains other DNA sequences that code for the same CDR3. The V and J genes are TRDV2 and TRDJ1; D tentatively fits TRDD2 or TRDD3 (5 bases each). The CDR3 sequence is 20 residues long. Germline V gene data show CDR1 as GEAIGNYY and CDR2 as EKD. CDR3 region: CACDTLPSRAVFSYTDTLIF. The CDR3 nucleotides read TGTGCCTGTGACACTCTACCTTCTCGGGCTGTGTTCTCTTACACCGATACACTCATCTTT.

Concerning this clone itself: The junction departs from germline at one end; a sequencing error may be responsible. This same CDR3 is encoded by further DNA sequences in the sample. The chain employs TRDV2 and TRDJ1; D not resolved. Germline loops: CDR1 GEAIGNYY, CDR2 EKD. The CDR3 covers 19 residues. CDR3 sequence (DNA): TGTGCCTGTGACAAGCTCTACATCCTGGTGGATTCGGTTACCGATAACCTCATCTTT. As protein: CACDKLYILVDSVTDNLIF.

This clone was counted between two and nine times. TCRdb's listed protein matches a much larger clone and diverges from this DNA's translation at residues 6 and 9, likely through a read error; the protein shown comes from the DNA. This chain joins TRDV2 and TRDJ1; 7 positions match TRDD3. The germline CDR1 and CDR2 sequences are GEAIGNYY and EKD. CDR3 length: 15 amino acids. V dropped 0 bases and J dropped 5; count of bases not matched to a gene: 8. The CDR3 DNA reads as TGTGCCTGTGACACCATACTGGGGAGAGGGGATAAACTCATCTTT. Translating gives CACDTILGRGDKLIF.

With respect to this clone: Translating this DNA gives a protein that differs at residue 7 from the TCRdb one, which belongs to a much larger clone; a read error is likely, and the protein shown is this translation. The rearrangement joins TRDV2 to TRDJ1; the D gene is possibly TRDD3 (7 bases). CDR3 length: 17 amino acids. V dropped 3 bases and J dropped 0 bases, with 19 bases sitting between them. The V gene's germline CDR1 is GEAIGNYY and CDR2 EKD. CDR3 coding DNA: TGTGCCTGTGACGCCCTTCCAGAGGGATACCACACCGATAAACTCATCTTT. Its translation: CACDALPEGYHTDKLIF.

This clone occurred a few times. With a far larger clone one base away, a read error is the likely cause. This sample includes further DNA sequences coding for the same CDR3. J is TRDJ1 and V is TRDV2, with 7 bases fitting TRDD3. Germline-derived CDR1 and CDR2 are GEAIGNYY and EKD. V lost 1 base to trimming and J lost 0 bases; unmatched junction nucleotides: 16. CDR3 length equals 19 residues. The CDR3 nucleotides are TGTGCCTGTGACACTGCGGCGAACTGGGGACACACGTACACCGATAAACTCATCTTT. It codes for CACDTAANWGHTYTDKLIF.

In regard to this clone: This DNA translates differently at residue 14 from the TCRdb protein, which is that of a much larger clone; a read error is likely, and the protein shown is the DNA's own translation. V gene TRDV2 combines with J gene TRDJ1; 13 bases fit TRDD3. The CDR3 loop spans 18 amino acids. Germline V gene data show CDR1 as GEAIGNYY and CDR2 as EKD. CDR3 sequence (DNA): TGTGCCTGTGACACCCTAAAATTACTGGGGGATACGACCGTTAAACTCATCTTT. Translation: CACDTLKLLGDTTVKLIF.

This clone has only a few counts. With a far larger clone one base away, a read error is the likely cause. Different DNA sequences within this sample yield the same CDR3. V is TRDV2 and J is TRDJ3, with D perhaps matching TRDD3 (5 bases). The CDR3 consists of 20 residues. The V gene's germline CDR1 is GEAIGNYY and CDR2 EKD. CDR3 DNA: TGTGCTTGTGACAAAACGGAGGGGACTTTAAGCTCCTGGGACACCCGACAGATGTTTTTC. This codes for CACDKTEGTLSSWDTRQMFF.

The chain is built from TRDV2 and TRDJ1; the D gene is possibly TRDD3 (6 bases). Looked up from germline, CDR1 is GEAIGNYY and CDR2 is EKD. Trimming stripped 0 bases from V and 0 bases from J, with 16 bases between. The CDR3 covers 17 residues. CDR3 sequence reads: CACDTGGEKEDTDKLIF. The CDR3 DNA reads as TGTGCCTGTGACACCGGGGGGGAGAAGGAGGACACCGATAAACTCATCTTT.

This clone showed up just a few times. TCRdb records a much larger clone's protein for this DNA, with a difference at residue 10 that likely arises from a read error; the protein given is the translation of the DNA. At the DNA level, this CDR3 is encoded by other sequences in the same sample as well. The V and J genes are TRDV2 and TRDJ1; 9 bases line up with TRDD3. The CDR3 spans 17 residues. Trimming removed 3 bases from V and 1 base from J; junction bases left unmatched: 11. The germline gives CDR1 GEAIGNYY, CDR2 EKD. CDR3: CACDSLMGDMVTDKLIF. In nucleotides, the CDR3 is TGTGCCTGTGACTCTCTCATGGGGGATATGGTCACCGATAAACTCATCTTT.

This clone was counted a few times. This DNA's translation and the protein TCRdb lists, from a much larger clone, do not match at residue 16, likely due to a read error; the protein shown is translated from the DNA. This chain connects TRDV3 to TRDJ1; the D gene is possibly TRDD3 (5 bases). This CDR3 region has 20 residues. Germline CDR1 reads TVYSNPD; CDR2 reads GDNSRS (reference sequence). The CDR3 DNA is TGTGCCTCAGGGGACTCTACGCCGACTGGAGTGATGGCCAACACCGAAAAACTCATCTTT. Amino acids: CASGDSTPTGVMANTEKLIF.

This clone was observed at least ten times. The protein given by TCRdb reflects a much larger clone and differs at residue 9 from this DNA's translation, likely from a read error; the protein shown is the DNA's translation. This chain uses TRDV2 with TRDJ1; 7 bases align to TRDD3. V shed 2 bases and J 0 bases; nucleotides not matched to a gene: 14. The CDR3 runs to 18 residues. Germline-derived CDR1 and CDR2 are GEAIGNYY and EKD. CDR3 residues: CACDRGGDARSYTDKLIF. The CDR3 region has the DNA TGTGCCTGTGACAGAGGGGGGGATGCGCGATCTTACACCGATAAACTCATCTTT.

This clone was found a few times. This DNA's translation differs at residue 9 from TCRdb's protein, which comes from a much larger clone; a read error is likely, and the protein shown is translated from the DNA. The V call is TRDV2, the J call TRDJ1; TRDD3 agrees at 9 bases. Trimming cost V 3 bases and J 0 bases; bases outside gene matches: 10. This CDR3 is 17 amino acids long. Germline CDR1 and CDR2: GEAIGNYY and EKD. CDR3 sequence (DNA): TGTGCCTGTGACTTACTGGGGGAGAAGACCTACACCGATAAACTCATCTTT. Residues: CACDLLGEKTYTDKLIF.

In the case of this clone: This likely stems from a read error, as it lies one base from a far larger clone. Distinct nucleotide sequences in the sample also encode this CDR3. This chain joins TRDV2 and TRDJ1, with D possibly being TRDD3 (5 bases). The V and J ends lost 1 base and 10 bases respectively, with 24 bases between them. Germline V CDR1 and CDR2: GEAIGNYY, EKD. The length of the CDR3 is 16 residues. CDR3 DNA sequence: TGTGCCTGTGACACGGTGTCGGGTCAACGGGGGCCCGTACTCATCTTT. It translates to CACDTVSGQRGPVLIF.

Comments on this clone: The protein that TCRdb holds for this DNA derives from a much larger clone and differs from the translated DNA at residue 13, which likely indicates a read error; the protein shown here is translated from the DNA. V and J are TRDV2 and TRDJ1; TRDD3 agrees at 12 bases. The CDR3 covers 22 residues. V was clipped by 1 base and J by 0 bases; unmatched bases: 20. CDR1 and CDR2 (germline): GEAIGNYY, EKD. CDR3 region: CACDTVGTGGYTRSEYTDKLIF. The CDR3 nucleotides read TGTGCCTGTGACACGGTGGGAACTGGGGGATACACTCGCTCAGAGTACACCGATAAACTCATCTTT.

As concerns this clone: TCRdb's entry gives the protein of a much larger clone, which mismatches this DNA's translation at residue 12, likely from a read error; the protein reported here is translated from the DNA. The chain uses TRDV2 and TRDJ3; TRDD3 matches 12 bases. V shed 4 bases, J shed 2 bases, and the junction held 11 bases outside the gene matches. The CDR3 has 20 residues. The germline CDR1 and CDR2 sequences are GEAIGNYY and EKD. CDR3 loop: CACERVLGDTSTWDTRQMFF. The DNA of the CDR3 is TGTGCCTGTGAACGAGTACTGGGGGATACAAGCACCTGGGACACCCGACAGATGTTTTTC.

This clone was detected many times. The chain is built from TRDV2 and TRDJ1, with D tentatively TRDD3 (6 bases). The CDR3 loop spans 15 amino acids. V gave up 2 bases and J gave up 2 bases, with 14 bases separating them. Per germline, CDR1 GEAIGNYY and CDR2 EKD. The CDR3 spells CACDIGRGTTDKLIF. In DNA form, the CDR3 reads TGTGCCTGTGACATAGGCCGGGGGACAACCGATAAACTCATCTTT.

Points on this clone: TCRdb's listed protein matches a much larger clone and diverges from this DNA's translation at residues 6 and 9, likely through a read error; the protein shown comes from the DNA. The V and J genes are TRDV2 and TRDJ1; 11 bases agree with TRDD3. Looked up from germline, CDR1 is GEAIGNYY and CDR2 is EKD. Losses at the gene ends were 0 bases for V and 2 bases for J; bases not matched to a gene: 10. The CDR3 has 18 amino acids. The CDR3 coding sequence is TGTGCCTGTGACACCACAAAATTAATGGGGGATACGACCGATAAACTCATCTTT. Protein product: CACDTTKLMGDTTDKLIF.

This clone was counted a few times. The protein recorded in TCRdb matches a much larger clone and deviates from this DNA's translation at residue 14, suggesting a read error; the protein here is obtained by translating the DNA. The rearrangement uses TRDV2 and TRDJ3, with D perhaps TRDD3 (6 bases). Germline assignment: CDR1 GEAIGNYY and CDR2 EKD. CDR3 length: 17 amino acids. The CDR3 loop is CACDTTGISWDTRKMFF. CDR3 nucleotides: TGTGCCTGTGACACTACTGGGATTTCCTGGGACACCCGAAAGATGTTTTTC.

As concerns this clone: It may be a read error: a sequence one base away is much more abundant. This same CDR3 is encoded by further DNA sequences in the sample. V usage is TRDV2 and J usage is TRDJ1, with TRDD3 matching over 10 bases. The CDR3 is made up of 19 amino acids. Germline-derived CDR1 and CDR2 are GEAIGNYY and EKD. V trimming: 4 bases; J trimming: 0 bases; junction bases outside the gene matches: 16. The DNA for the CDR3 is TGTGCCTGTGAAACTGGACGGGGGGATACGCGGAGGTACACCGATAAACTCATCTTT. This sequence encodes CACETGRGDTRRYTDKLIF.

About this clone: TCRdb has a much larger clone's protein, which differs at residues 10 and 13 from the translation of this DNA, likely because of a read error; what is shown is the protein translated from the DNA. The chain carries TRDV1 and TRDJ3, with D possibly being TRDD2 (5 bases). Germline values: CDR1 TSWWSYY, CDR2 QGS. This CDR3 comprises 19 residues. CDR3 sequence (DNA): TGTGCTCTTGGGGAATTCGGGTCACCAGTTTCCTGGTACACCCGACAGATGTTTTTC. Amino acids: CALGEFGSPVSWYTRQMFF.

This clone was observed a few times. TCRdb assigns this DNA the protein of a much larger clone, which departs from its translation at residues 6 and 10; this likely reflects a read error, and the protein shown comes from translating the DNA. This CDR3 reads CACDAMGLDRLIF. The CDR3 DNA sequence: TGTGCCTGTGACGCTATGGGGTTAGATAGACTCATCTTT. The chain uses TRDV2 and TRDJ1; possible D gene TRDD3, 5 bases. Germline V gives CDR1 GEAIGNYY, CDR2 EKD. This CDR3 is built from 13 residues.

Points on this clone: This likely came from a read error, as a far larger clone is one base away. This same CDR3 is encoded by further DNA sequences in the sample. The chain has TRDV2 and TRDJ1, with 7 bases that match TRDD3. Germline V gene data show CDR1 as GEAIGNYY and CDR2 as EKD. The CDR3 consists of 18 residues. DNA for the CDR3: TGTGCCTGCGACAAAATTCGTACTGGGGACATAAACACCGATAAACTCATCTTT. It codes for CACDKIRTGDINTDKLIF.

This clone has only a few counts. This sample also contains other DNA sequences that code for the same CDR3. For the CDR3, the DNA is TGTGCCTGTGACACCGGATCACGGGGGGATACGAAGGATAAACTCATCTTT. Translation: CACDTGSRGDTKDKLIF. This chain connects TRDV2 to TRDJ1, with TRDD3 identical over 10 bases. Germline loops: CDR1 GEAIGNYY, CDR2 EKD. The junction had 11 bases not matched to a gene; V was cut back by 0 bases and J by 5 bases. This CDR3 comprises 17 residues.

This clone was seen a handful of times. This DNA's translation and the protein TCRdb lists, from a much larger clone, do not match at residue 7, likely due to a read error; the protein shown is translated from the DNA. The V call is TRDV2, the J call TRDJ3; D call uncertain. The CDR3 extends over 16 amino acids. Germline assignment: CDR1 GEAIGNYY and CDR2 EKD. V lost 0 bases and J 0 bases, leaving 5 bases between the germline ends. CDR3 residues: CACDTMRSWDTRQMFF. The CDR3 DNA is TGTGCCTGTGACACCATGCGCTCCTGGGACACCCGACAGATGTTTTTC.

This clone was seen a few times. TCRdb's entry gives the protein of a much larger clone, which mismatches this DNA's translation at residue 3, likely from a read error; the protein reported here is translated from the DNA. This chain uses TRDV2 with TRDJ1; TRDD3 agrees at 8 bases. Germline-derived CDR1 and CDR2 are GEAIGNYY and EKD. The CDR3 loop spans 16 amino acids. In DNA, the CDR3 is TGTGCCTATGACATTTTGGGGGATCTTTACACCGATAAACTCATCTTT. Translation gives CAYDILGDLYTDKLIF.

This clone was recorded at least ten times. A far bigger clonotype differs at one base, so this is likely a read error. The V call is TRDV2, the J call TRDJ1; 9 nucleotides match TRDD3. The junction had 15 bases not matched to a gene; V was cut back by 2 bases and J by 6 bases. The CDR3 sequence is 17 residues long. Germline V gene lookup returns CDR1 GEAIGNYY and CDR2 EKD. CDR3 sequence reads: CACDILGGLGDQYKLIF. As DNA, the CDR3 is TGTGCCTGTGACATTTTGGGCGGACTGGGGGACCAGTATAAACTCATCTTT.

Concerning this clone itself: A single base is all that separates this from a far larger clone, so a read error is likely. Additional DNA sequences in this sample encode the identical CDR3. The CDR3 loop is CACDTMGLRYTDKLIF. CDR3 nucleotides: TGTGCCTGTGACACCATGGGCCTTAGGTATACCGATAAACTCATCTTT. The chain recombines TRDV2 with TRDJ1; no firm D call. The CDR3 length is 16 residues. Trimming stripped 0 bases from V and 2 bases from J, with 15 bases between. Germline CDR1 is GEAIGNYY and CDR2 is EKD.